This T cell receptor (beta chain) was observed in a study of cytomegalovirus exposure and HLA in healthy donors. Study summary: For the approximately 400 genotyped donors, roughly 80% fell within the Caucasian-associated ancestry cluster. Findings and caveats of the study: Productive status was seen about 90% or about 30% of the time for most TCR beta V segments in an earlier analysis. Cytomegalovirus association was listed for approximately 160 TCR beta chains. Later, an analysis showed that TCR beta chains associated with HLA were more clonally expanded than others that were equally common.

Germline lookup yields CDR1 SGHNT and CDR2 YYREEE (reference sequence). The V end lost 4 bases, the J end lost 0 bases, and 16 bases lay between the germline ends. This CDR3 has 17 amino acids. As concerns this clone: Its antigen is undetermined.

The PCR contained 60 Vbeta and 13 Jbeta primers. TCRdb keeps only in-frame clones here, not all; method: immunoSEQ multiplex PCR. Its listing shows under 90,000 clones. The rearrangement joins TRBV5-4 to TRBJ2-2; D not resolved. This clonotype originated in a man between 50 and 59 years old in good health and CMV-seropositive. What was sequenced was PBMCs. For the CDR3, the DNA is TGTGCCAGCAGCCTCCCGGAACACAGTCCGAACACCGGGGAGCTGTTTTTT. Translation: CASSLPEHSPNTGELFF.